The present T cell receptor beta chain was sequenced within a study of T-cell memory formation after mild COVID-19. TCRdb re-analysed the 5' RACE reads in MiXCR, keeping a single row per CDR3 protein. The sample lists about 340,000 distinct CDR3 sequences, approximately 15% occurring once. Whole-study results and caveats: Detection of some responders pre-infection suggested pre-existing cross-reactive memory T cells participated. Clones shrinking from day 15 to 85 showed even CD4/CD8 mixes; later expanders tilted CD4+.

This clonotype was found a few times. The antigen remains undetermined. The V and J ends lost 3 bases and 2 bases, in that order; junction bases with no gene match: 4. Germline V gene lookup returns CDR1 SGHKS and CDR2 YYEKEE (reference sequence). The CDR3 has 16 amino acids. The chain couples TRBV5-5 to TRBJ2-5; TRBD2 matches 13 bases. Sequenced input: PBMCs or a T cell subset sorted from them (not recorded which). The TCR sequence derives from a young man who had mild COVID-19 (a few samples of this study predate the infection). Cell type and time point are not known. The CDR3 loop is CASSYPGLAGQETQYF. The CDR3, as DNA: TGTGCCAGCAGCTATCCGGGACTAGCGGGACAAGAGACCCAGTACTTC.